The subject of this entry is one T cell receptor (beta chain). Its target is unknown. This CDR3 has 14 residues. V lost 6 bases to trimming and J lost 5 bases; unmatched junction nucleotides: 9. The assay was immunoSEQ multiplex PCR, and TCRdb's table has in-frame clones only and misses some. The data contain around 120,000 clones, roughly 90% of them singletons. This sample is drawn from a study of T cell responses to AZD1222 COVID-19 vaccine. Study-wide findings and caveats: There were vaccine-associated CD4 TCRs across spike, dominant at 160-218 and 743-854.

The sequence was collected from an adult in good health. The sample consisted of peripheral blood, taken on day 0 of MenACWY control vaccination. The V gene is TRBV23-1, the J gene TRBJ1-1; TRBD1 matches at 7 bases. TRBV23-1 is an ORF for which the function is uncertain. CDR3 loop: CASSLDRDRTEAFF. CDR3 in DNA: TGCGCCAGCAGCCTCGACAGGGATAGAACTGAAGCTTTCTTT.